Following are 11 T cell receptor beta chains from one sample sequenced in a study of molecular identifiers for immune sequencing clone quantification. MiXCR, run by TCRdb on the PCR reads, gives a single entry per CDR3 protein. The sample shows 400,000 to 600,000 distinct CDR3 sequences, around 23% of them seen only once. Sequenced: naive CD8+ T cells from blood, with Jurkat cell RNA spiked in. The subset here: FACS-sorted CD8+CD4-CCR7+CD45RA+ naive T cells. All receptors derive from a human donor in good health. Some libraries in this study had Jurkat cell RNA spiked in.

This chain joins TRBV2 and TRBJ1-5; TRBD1 is a possible D gene (6 bases). Germline loops: CDR1 SNHLY, CDR2 FYNNEI. This CDR3 comprises 15 residues. The V gene lost 3 bases and the J gene lost 5 bases, with 14 bases spanning the gap. CDR3 nucleotide sequence: TGTGCCAGCAGTGAGTCTCTGGGGGGCGATCAGCCCCAGCATTTT. It yields the protein CASSESLGGDQPQHF.

This clonotype was counted at least ten times. The chain couples TRBV6-6 to TRBJ2-7; TRBD2 might be the D (5 bases). The CDR3 has 15 amino acids. Germline V gene sequence: CDR1 MNHNY, CDR2 SVGAGI (reference sequence). V gave up 10 bases and J gave up 7 bases, with 26 bases separating them. For the CDR3, the DNA is TGTGCCACCAGGCCCGGGGAGTTTCGACCGTATGAGCAGTACTTC. Protein product: CATRPGEFRPYEQYF.

Concerning this clonotype itself: Mismatch with germline at one junction end may stem from a read error. This sequence joins TRBV7-6 and TRBJ2-7, with 9 positions matching TRBD1. The CDR3 loop spans 15 amino acids. Germline V gives CDR1 SGHVS, CDR2 FNYEAQ. DNA for the CDR3: TGTGCCAGCAGCCCCCCGACAGGGGGTTCCTACAAGCAGTACTTC. This codes for CASSPPTGGSYKQYF.

This clonotype appeared once. A read error may produce the germline difference seen at one junction end. V gene TRBV14 combines with J gene TRBJ2-7, with 8 bases identical to TRBD1. Germline-derived CDR1 and CDR2 are SGHDN and FVKESK. This CDR3 is 14 amino acids long. This chain's CDR3 is CAGSTRDRSSEQYF. Written as DNA, the CDR3 is TGTGCCGGCAGCACCCGGGACAGGAGCTCCGAGCAGTACTTC. Complete variable domain (other parts from reference TRBV14 and TRBJ2-7): EAGVTQFPSHSVIEKGQTVTLRCDPISGHDNLYWYRRVMGKEIKFLLHFVKESKQDESGMPNNRFLAERTGGTYSTLKVQPAELEDSGVYFCAGSTRDRSSEQYFGPGTRLTVT.

The V call is TRBV29-1, the J call TRBJ2-7, with TRBD2 matching over 7 bases. The CDR3 is 16 residues long. V lost 4 bases to trimming and J lost 9 bases; unmatched junction nucleotides: 21. CDR1 and CDR2 from the germline V gene are SQVTM and ANQGSEA. CDR3 sequence (DNA): TGCAGCGTTGTGCGCTCTCGTGGGCGGGAGCTAGAAGTGCAGTACTTC. It is translated as CSVVRSRGRELEVQYF.

This clonotype showed up many times. The chain employs TRBV4-2 and TRBJ2-7; the match to TRBD2 covers 14 bases. Germline CDR1 is LGHNA and CDR2 is YNFKEQ. The junction had 7 bases not matched to a gene; V was cut back by 3 bases and J by 6 bases. CDR3 length: 16 residues. CDR3 coding DNA: TGTGCCAGCAGCCAGGAGGGGACTAGCGGGAGTGGCGAGCAGTACTTC. Encoded protein: CASSQEGTSGSGEQYF.

This clonotype occurred many times. The chain has TRBV4-3 and TRBJ2-7; the match to TRBD1 covers 8 bases. From germline, CDR1 is LGHNA and CDR2 YSLEER. The junction had 5 bases not matched to a gene; V was cut back by 2 bases and J by 5 bases. The CDR3 covers 14 residues. CDR3 in DNA: TGCGCCAGCAGCCAACGTCAGGGGGCCCACGAGCAGTACTTC. Amino acids: CASSQRQGAHEQYF.

Many counts were recorded for this clonotype. The chain has TRBV11-2 and TRBJ2-3, with D hard to call. Per germline, CDR1 SGHAT and CDR2 FQNNGV. Trimming left V 1 base short and J 0 bases short, with 11 bases between. This CDR3 has 16 amino acids. DNA of the CDR3: TGTGCCAGCAGCTTAGGCAGCCAGATCAGCACAGATACGCAGTATTTT. Translated, it gives CASSLGSQISTDTQYF.

CDR3 in DNA: TGTGCCAGCAGCCAAGACGTCCTAGCGGGTGGTTACGAGCAGTACTTC. Protein sequence: CASSQDVLAGGYEQYF. The V call is TRBV4-2, the J call TRBJ2-7; TRBD2 aligns across 8 bases. With V trimmed by 0 bases and J by 4 bases, 8 bases remained unmatched. CDR3 length: 16 amino acids. Germline CDR1 is LGHNA and CDR2 is YNFKEQ.

This clonotype has a handful of counts. The V gene is TRBV27, the J gene TRBJ1-1, with D possibly TRBD1 on 6 matching bases. Germline V gene sequence: CDR1 MNHEY, CDR2 SMNVEV (reference sequence). The CDR3 spans 14 residues. V lost 4 bases and J lost 1, with 10 bases in between. In DNA, the CDR3 is TGTGCCAGCAGTTCCATGACAGGGAACACTGAAGCTTTCTTT. Translating it yields CASSSMTGNTEAFF.

This clonotype was observed at least ten times. V usage is TRBV9 and J usage is TRBJ1-4; 11 bases map to TRBD1. Germline V gene sequence: CDR1 SGDLS, CDR2 YYNGEE. V was pared by 3 bases and J by 7 bases, with 2 bases of the junction left unmatched. This CDR3 spans 14 amino acids. The CDR3 protein is CASSADRGREKLFF. The CDR3, as DNA: TGTGCCAGCAGCGCGGACAGGGGGCGTGAAAAACTGTTTTTT.